The TCR beta chain under discussion was sequenced for a study of blood T cell repertoires in COVID-19. For the study at large: T cells, B-cell-depleted T cells, or PBMCs supplied cDNA or gDNA.

This clone is classed as medium-sized. V was clipped by 7 bases and J by 0 bases, with 16 bases between them. The CDR3 is 15 residues long. From germline, CDR1 is MRHNA and CDR2 SNTAGT. Per the authors' pipeline: Reference gene primer amplification in the assay estimated nucleated cell counts. The data were produced by immunoSEQ multiplex PCR, yet TCRdb's version contains in-frame clones alone and is incomplete. V, J and clone size reflect that table, while D and trimming were determined from the DNA. The table includes tens of thousands of clones, 65% to 85% detected once. The clonotype was recovered from a woman older than 75 with acute or convalescent COVID-19. Sequencing input: peripheral blood. This chain connects TRBV6-4 to TRBJ2-7; a possible D gene is TRBD2 (5 bases). CDR3: CASNRGRVLSYEQYF. The DNA for the CDR3 is TGTGCCAGCAATCGCGGGCGCGTACTCTCCTACGAGCAGTACTTC.